The clone carrying this TCR beta chain was seen at least ten times. The record originates from a study of blood T cell repertoires in COVID-19. The germline CDR1 and CDR2 sequences are LGHNA and YSLEER. The CDR3 extends over 15 amino acids. The V gene lost 1 base and the J gene lost 2 bases, with 12 bases spanning the gap. The repertoire was sequenced with immunoSEQ multiplex PCR; TCRdb's copy has only in-frame clones and lacks some. This table has approximately 290,000 clones, around 81% appearing once. The sample was peripheral blood. The gene calls are TRBV4-3 and TRBJ2-7; the D is unclear. The receptor was isolated from a person between 65 and 79 years old with COVID-19, enrolled during active disease. The CDR3 nucleotides are TGCGCCAGCAGCCAAGGGTATAGCTACACCTACGAGCAGTACTTC. The encoded protein is CASSQGYSYTYEQYF.